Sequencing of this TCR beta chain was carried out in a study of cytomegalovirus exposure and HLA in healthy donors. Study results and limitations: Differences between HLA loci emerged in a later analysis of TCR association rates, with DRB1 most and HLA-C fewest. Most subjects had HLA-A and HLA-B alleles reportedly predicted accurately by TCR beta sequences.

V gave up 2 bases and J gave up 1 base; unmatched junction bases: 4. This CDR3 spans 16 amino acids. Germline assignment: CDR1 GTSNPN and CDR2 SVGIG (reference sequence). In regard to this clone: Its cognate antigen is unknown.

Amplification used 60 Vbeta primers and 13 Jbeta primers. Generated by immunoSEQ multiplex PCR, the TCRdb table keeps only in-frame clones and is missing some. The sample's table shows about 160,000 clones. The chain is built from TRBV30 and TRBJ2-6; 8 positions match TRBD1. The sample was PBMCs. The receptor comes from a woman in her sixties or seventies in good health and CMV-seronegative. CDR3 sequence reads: CAWSITGGSGANVLTF. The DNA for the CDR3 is TGTGCCTGGAGTATCACAGGGGGGTCTGGGGCCAACGTCCTGACTTTC.